This record concerns one T cell receptor (beta chain) sequence. This sample is part of a study of blood T cell repertoires in COVID-19. About the research overall: Sites across the United States, Italy and Spain contributed samples from acute and convalescent COVID-19. Sources were T cells, B-cell-depleted T cells, or PBMCs; the material itself was cDNA or gDNA.

The authors' processing: For nucleated cells, counts were estimated from reference gene primer amplification. Assay used: immunoSEQ multiplex PCR; TCRdb lists only in-frame clones, some missing. Clone size and the V and J calls come from that table; the DNA yielded D and trimming. The top ten hold 1.5% of the sample, which has roughly 250,000 clones, roughly 84% seen once. The CDR3 extends over 15 amino acids. V lost 6 bases and J 2 bases, leaving 15 bases between the germline ends. Germline-derived CDR1 and CDR2 are SEHNR and FQNEAQ (reference sequence). The sample was peripheral blood. This TCR derives from a woman aged 40 to 50 who had recovered from COVID-19. The chain links TRBV7-9 to TRBJ2-3, with D possibly being TRBD1 (6 bases). This CDR3 is CASRRGWSATDTQYF. CDR3 coding DNA: TGTGCCAGCAGGAGGGGGTGGTCGGCCACAGATACGCAGTATTTT.